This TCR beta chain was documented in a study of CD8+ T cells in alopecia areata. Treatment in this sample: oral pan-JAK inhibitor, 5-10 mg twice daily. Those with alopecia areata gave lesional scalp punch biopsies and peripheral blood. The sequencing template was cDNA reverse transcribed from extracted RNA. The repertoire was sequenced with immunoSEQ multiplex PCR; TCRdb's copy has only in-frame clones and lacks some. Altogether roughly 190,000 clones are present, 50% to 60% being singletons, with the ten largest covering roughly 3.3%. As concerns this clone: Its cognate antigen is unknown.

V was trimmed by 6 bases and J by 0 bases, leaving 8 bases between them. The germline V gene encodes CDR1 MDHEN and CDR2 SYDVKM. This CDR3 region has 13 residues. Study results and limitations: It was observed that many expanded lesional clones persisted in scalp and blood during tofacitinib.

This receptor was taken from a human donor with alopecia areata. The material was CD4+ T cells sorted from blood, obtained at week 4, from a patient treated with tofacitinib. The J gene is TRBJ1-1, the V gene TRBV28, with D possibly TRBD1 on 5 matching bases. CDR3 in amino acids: CASRTAMNTEAFF. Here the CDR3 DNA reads TGTGCCAGCAGGACAGCCATGAACACTGAAGCTTTCTTT. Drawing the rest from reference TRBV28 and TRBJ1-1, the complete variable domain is DVKVTQSSRYLVKRTGEKVFLECVQDMDHENMFWYRQDPGLGLRLIYFSYDVKMKEKGDIPEGYSVSREKKERFSLILESASTNQTSMYLCASRTAMNTEAFFGQGTRLTVV.